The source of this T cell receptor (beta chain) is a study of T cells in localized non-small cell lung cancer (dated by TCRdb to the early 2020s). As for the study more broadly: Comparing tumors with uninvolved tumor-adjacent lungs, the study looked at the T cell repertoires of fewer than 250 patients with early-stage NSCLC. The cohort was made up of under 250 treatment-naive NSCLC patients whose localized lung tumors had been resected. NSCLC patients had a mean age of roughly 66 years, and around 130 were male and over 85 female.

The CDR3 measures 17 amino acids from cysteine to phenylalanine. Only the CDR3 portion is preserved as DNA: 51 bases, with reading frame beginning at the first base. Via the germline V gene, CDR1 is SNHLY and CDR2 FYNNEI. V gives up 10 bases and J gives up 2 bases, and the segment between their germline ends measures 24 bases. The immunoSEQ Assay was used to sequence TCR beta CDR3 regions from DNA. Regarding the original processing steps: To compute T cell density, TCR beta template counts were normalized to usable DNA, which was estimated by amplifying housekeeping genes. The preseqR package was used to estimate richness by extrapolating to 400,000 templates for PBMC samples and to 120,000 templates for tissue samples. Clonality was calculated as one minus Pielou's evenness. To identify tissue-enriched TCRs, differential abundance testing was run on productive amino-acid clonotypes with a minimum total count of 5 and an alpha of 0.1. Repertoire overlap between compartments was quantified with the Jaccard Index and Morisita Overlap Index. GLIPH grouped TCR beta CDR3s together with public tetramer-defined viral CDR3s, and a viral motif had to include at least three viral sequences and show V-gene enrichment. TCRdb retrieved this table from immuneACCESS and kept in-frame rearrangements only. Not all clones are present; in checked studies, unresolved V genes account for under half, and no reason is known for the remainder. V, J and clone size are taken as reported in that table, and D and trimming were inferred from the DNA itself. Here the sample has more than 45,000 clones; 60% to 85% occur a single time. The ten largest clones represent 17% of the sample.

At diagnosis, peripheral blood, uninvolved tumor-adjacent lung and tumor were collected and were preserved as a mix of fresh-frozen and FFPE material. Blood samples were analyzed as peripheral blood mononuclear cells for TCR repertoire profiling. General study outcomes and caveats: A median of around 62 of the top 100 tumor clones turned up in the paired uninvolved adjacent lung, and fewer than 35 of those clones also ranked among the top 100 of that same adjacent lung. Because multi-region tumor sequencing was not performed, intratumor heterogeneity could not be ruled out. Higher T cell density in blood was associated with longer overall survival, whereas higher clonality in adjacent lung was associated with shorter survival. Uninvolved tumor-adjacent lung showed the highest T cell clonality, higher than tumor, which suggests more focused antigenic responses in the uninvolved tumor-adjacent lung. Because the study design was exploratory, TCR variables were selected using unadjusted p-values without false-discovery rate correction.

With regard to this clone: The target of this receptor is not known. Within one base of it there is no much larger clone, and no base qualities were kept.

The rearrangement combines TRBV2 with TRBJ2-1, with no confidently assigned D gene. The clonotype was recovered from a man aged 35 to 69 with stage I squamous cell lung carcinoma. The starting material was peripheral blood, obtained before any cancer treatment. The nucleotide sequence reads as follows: TGTGCCATCCGACCCTCGAACATCCTCCCAACCTACAATGAGCAGTTCTTC. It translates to CAIRPSNILPTYNEQFF.